This TCR beta chain was recorded in a study of glioma-infiltrating T cells. Study as a whole: WHO grade II oligodendrogliomas or astrocytomas, plus non-recurrent WHO grade IV glioblastomas, were sampled. Presurgical dexamethasone in glioma patients lasted six or fewer days.

Note on this clonotype: Its matching antigen is unknown.

The V gene lost 5 bases and the J gene lost 0 bases, with 10 bases spanning the gap. CDR3 length: 14 residues. Germline V gives CDR1 SGHVS, CDR2 FNYEAQ. Using RNA template, CDR3s of TCR alpha and beta were amplified with iRepertoire arm-PCR. MiXCR, applied by TCRdb to the multiplex PCR reads, yields one record per CDR3 protein. The table has approximately 400,000 distinct CDR3 sequences, 41% seen once. The study's findings and limits: Patients with low tissue-blood divergence carried a signature set of shared blood CDR3 motifs. Only very few CDR3 sequences appeared in both tissue and blood.

V is TRBV7-6 and J is TRBJ1-1; maybe TRBD1 (5 bases). The TCR was taken from a human donor with low-grade glioma or glioblastoma, undergoing nonglioma brain surgery, or in good health (not recorded which). Sequencing was done on a sample of glioma tissue, nonneoplastic brain tissue, or PBMCs (not recorded which). The CDR3 nucleotides read TGTGCCAGCAGCCTCCCGGGACTGAACACTGAAGCTTTCTTT. Amino acids: CASSLPGLNTEAFF.